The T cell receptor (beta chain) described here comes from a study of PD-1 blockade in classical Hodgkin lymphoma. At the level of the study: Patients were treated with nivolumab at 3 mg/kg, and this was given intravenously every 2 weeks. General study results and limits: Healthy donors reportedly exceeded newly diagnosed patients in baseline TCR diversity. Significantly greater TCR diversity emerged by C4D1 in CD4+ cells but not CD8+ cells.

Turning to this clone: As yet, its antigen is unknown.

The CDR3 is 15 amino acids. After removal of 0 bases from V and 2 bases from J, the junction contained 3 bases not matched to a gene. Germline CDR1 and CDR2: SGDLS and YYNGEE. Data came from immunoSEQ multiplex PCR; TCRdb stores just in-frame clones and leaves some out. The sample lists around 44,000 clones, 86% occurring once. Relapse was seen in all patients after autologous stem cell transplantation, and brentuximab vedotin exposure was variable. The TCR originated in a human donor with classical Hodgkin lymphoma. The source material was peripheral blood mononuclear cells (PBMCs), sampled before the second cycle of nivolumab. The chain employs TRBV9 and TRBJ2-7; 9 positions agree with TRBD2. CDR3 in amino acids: CASSVGVAGAYEQYF. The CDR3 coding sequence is TGTGCCAGCAGCGTAGGAGTAGCGGGAGCCTACGAGCAGTACTTC.